These 20 T cell receptor beta chains share one sample of origin, sequenced in a study of OX40 agonist ivuxolimab in advanced cancers. This table comes from immunoSEQ multiplex PCR, and its TCRdb copy is limited to in-frame clones, with some not included. The data contain about 5,000 clones, 65% to 70% of them singletons. The source was CD4+ or CD8+ T cells sorted from blood, collected in a trial of the OX40 agonist ivuxolimab. The receptors derive from an adult with an advanced solid tumor such as melanoma, head and neck, liver or kidney cancer.

The rearrangement links TRBV6-1 to TRBJ1-5; D call uncertain. The CDR3 consists of 17 residues. CDR1 is MNHNS and CDR2 is SASEGT in the germline V gene. Trimming took 0 bases from V and 1 from J, leaving 13 bases between them. CDR3 protein: CASSEAVNRLSNQPQHF. CDR3 in DNA: TGTGCCAGCAGTGAAGCTGTGAATAGATTGAGCAATCAGCCCCAGCATTTT.

The V gene is TRBV19, the J gene TRBJ2-3; D call uncertain. The germline gives CDR1 LNHDA, CDR2 SQIVND (reference sequence). This CDR3 comprises 16 residues. V lost 1 base to trimming and J lost 4 bases, with 15 bases between them. The CDR3 loop reads CASSIGKGLWSDTQYF. CDR3 DNA: TGTGCCAGTAGTATAGGAAAGGGTCTTTGGTCAGATACGCAGTATTTT.

The V gene is TRBV19, the J gene TRBJ2-2; D unresolved. Per germline, CDR1 LNHDA and CDR2 SQIVND (reference sequence). Trimming cost V 4 bases and J 1 base, with 10 bases left between them. This CDR3 contains 15 residues. CDR3 bases: TGTGCCAGTAGTAGTGACATTCTGAACACCGGGGAGCTGTTTTTT. This translates into CASSSDILNTGELFF.

The rearrangement joins TRBV4-2 to TRBJ1-1; D not resolved. Germline V CDR1 and CDR2: LGHNA, YNFKEQ. Trimming pared 5 bases from V and 4 bases from J, leaving 11 bases between. This CDR3 is built from 13 residues. The CDR3 coding sequence is TGTGCCAGCAGCTTAGCTTTCGGCACTGAAGCTTTCTTT. Its translation: CASSLAFGTEAFF.

The chain is built from TRBV2 and TRBJ1-6; D unresolved. From germline, CDR1 is SNHLY and CDR2 FYNNEI. The CDR3 runs to 15 residues. The ends were cut back, 4 bases at V and 3 bases at J, with 10 bases in the middle. The CDR3 here is CASSGGRFYNSPLHF. The CDR3, as DNA: TGTGCCAGCAGTGGCGGAAGATTCTATAATTCACCCCTCCACTTT.

V gene TRBV2 combines with J gene TRBJ2-7, with 7 bases lining up with TRBD2. Germline CDR1 reads SNHLY; CDR2 reads FYNNEI. V lost 7 bases to trimming and J lost 2 bases; unmatched junction nucleotides: 5. This CDR3 is 13 amino acids long. For the CDR3, the DNA is TGTGCCAGCAATCTAGCGGTGACCTACGAGCAGTACTTC. Protein sequence: CASNLAVTYEQYF.

The chain joins TRBV4-1 to TRBJ2-1; 12 nucleotides line up with TRBD2. Germline V gives CDR1 MGHRA, CDR2 YSYEKL. Trimming at V came to 3 bases and at J to 9 bases, leaving 6 bases not matched to a gene. CDR3 length: 15 amino acids. CDR3 in amino acids: CASSHTSGGIGEQFF. The CDR3 DNA sequence: TGCGCCAGCAGCCATACTAGCGGGGGGATCGGTGAGCAGTTCTTC.

This clone was seen once. The V and J genes are TRBV13 and TRBJ2-7; D tentatively reads TRBD1 or TRBD2 (5 bases each). Deletions cut 0 bases from V and 3 bases from J, with 12 bases between. The V gene's germline CDR1 is PRHDT and CDR2 FYEKMQ (reference sequence). The CDR3 runs 15 residues. Written as DNA, the CDR3 is TGTGCCAGCAGCTTAGGGGACACTAGTATCTACGAGCAGTACTTC. As protein: CASSLGDTSIYEQYF.

This clone has only one observation. This chain links TRBV6-1 with TRBJ2-6, with D unresolved. The V end was cut by 2 bases, the J end by 4 bases, with 9 bases between. CDR1 and CDR2 (germline): MNHNS, SASEGT. The CDR3 runs 15 residues. The CDR3 protein is CASSERAHGANVLTF. CDR3 sequence (DNA): TGTGCCAGCAGTGAAAGGGCTCACGGGGCCAACGTCCTGACTTTC.

The gene calls are TRBV7-4 and TRBJ2-6; D unclear. The V gene's germline CDR1 is SGHVT and CDR2 SQSDAQ. CDR3 length equals 16 residues. V was cut by 5 bases and J by 0 bases, with 11 bases left in between. CDR3 in DNA: TGTGCCAGCAGCAGATGGACCAACTCTGGGGCCAACGTCCTGACTTTC. This codes for CASSRWTNSGANVLTF. Full variable domain (rest looked up from reference TRBV7-4 and TRBJ2-6): GAGVSQSPRYKVAKRGRDVALRCDSISGHVTLYWYRQTLGQGSEVLTYSQSDAQRDKSGRPSGRFSAERPERSVSTLKIQRTEQGDSAVYLCASSRWTNSGANVLTFGAGSRLTVL.

This clone was counted between two and nine times. The V call is TRBV11-3, the J call TRBJ1-2, with TRBD1 matching over 10 bases. Trimming removed 4 bases from V and 6 bases from J; junction bases left unmatched: 2. CDR1 and CDR2 (germline): SGHNT, YENEEA. This CDR3 is built from 13 residues. CDR3 loop: CASSYGTGDGYTF. The CDR3 DNA sequence: TGTGCCAGCAGCTACGGGACAGGGGATGGCTACACCTTC. The variable domain in full, with the rest retrieved from reference TRBV11-3 and TRBJ1-2, is EAGVVQSPRYKIIEKKQPVAFWCNPISGHNTLYWYLQNLGQGPELLIRYENEEAVDDSQLPKDRFSAERLKGVDSTLKIQPAELGDSAVYLCASSYGTGDGYTFGSGTRLTVV.

V is TRBV4-3 and J is TRBJ2-3, with D uncertain. The germline CDR1 and CDR2 sequences are LGHNA and YSLEER. V shed 0 bases and J shed 1 base, with 17 bases lying between them. This CDR3 comprises 18 residues. The CDR3 loop reads CASSQDQLGYDGTDTQYF. The CDR3 nucleotides read TGCGCCAGCAGCCAAGATCAATTAGGGTATGATGGCACAGATACGCAGTATTTT.

V and J are TRBV6-5 and TRBJ2-1, with 9 bases fitting TRBD1. Unmatched junction bases numbered 10, after V lost 6 bases and J lost 4 bases. The CDR3 is made up of 16 amino acids. CDR1 and CDR2 (germline): MNHEY, SVGAGI. The chain's CDR3 is CASSYPGQGFYNEQFF. CDR3 bases: TGTGCCAGCAGCTACCCGGGACAGGGATTTTACAATGAGCAGTTCTTC.

The genes are TRBV5-6 and TRBJ1-1, with D possibly TRBD1 on 6 matching bases. The CDR3 has 16 amino acids. V was trimmed by 0 bases and J by 1 base, leaving 13 bases between them. Germline V CDR1 and CDR2: SGHDT, YYEEEE. Here the CDR3 DNA reads TGTGCCAGCAGCTTGGATGGCGGGGGGGCGAACACTGAAGCTTTCTTT. Translating it yields CASSLDGGGANTEAFF.

The chain uses TRBV11-1 and TRBJ2-5, with unresolved D. The CDR3 extends over 15 amino acids. The germline gives CDR1 SGHAT, CDR2 FQDESV (reference sequence). Trimming took 1 base from V and 0 from J, leaving 9 bases between them. CDR3 in amino acids: CASSLDSSDQETQYF. In DNA form, the CDR3 reads TGTGCCAGCAGCTTAGATAGCTCGGACCAAGAGACCCAGTACTTC.

This chain links TRBV9 with TRBJ2-1; 9 bases align to TRBD2. Per the germline V gene, CDR1 is SGDLS and CDR2 is YYNGEE. Trimming at V came to 2 bases and at J to 6 bases, leaving 3 bases not matched to a gene. The CDR3 has 14 amino acids. The CDR3 reads CASSVGRGGNEQFF. Written as DNA, the CDR3 is TGTGCCAGCAGCGTCGGGCGGGGGGGCAATGAGCAGTTCTTC.

Concerning this clone itself: It differs at one base from a far larger clone, so likely a read error. The rearrangement uses TRBV4-3 and TRBJ1-4; D might be TRBD1 (5 bases). Germline-derived CDR1 and CDR2 are LGHNA and YSLEER. The CDR3 has 15 amino acids. Trimming stripped 4 bases from V and 5 bases from J, with 14 bases between. The CDR3 is CASSPGDGGNEKLFF. The CDR3 nucleotides read TGCGCCAGCAGCCCCGGGGACGGAGGAAATGAAAAACTGTTTTTT.

The rearrangement uses TRBV2 and TRBJ1-2; 9 bases line up with TRBD1. Germline-derived CDR1 and CDR2 are SNHLY and FYNNEI. V was pared by 4 bases and J by 4 bases, with 7 bases of the junction left unmatched. The length of the CDR3 is 15 residues. CDR3 loop: CASSAWGQGSYGYTF. CDR3 in DNA: TGTGCCAGCAGTGCGTGGGGACAGGGAAGCTATGGCTACACCTTC.

V is TRBV28 and J is TRBJ2-4, with D unresolved. CDR1 and CDR2 (germline): MDHEN, SYDVKM. V lost 5 bases and J lost 4, with 18 bases in between. The CDR3 has 16 residues. CDR3 coding DNA: TGTGCCAGCAGTCCCCCGTTGGACGCACTTAAAAACATTCAGTACTTC. This codes for CASSPPLDALKNIQYF.

The J gene is TRBJ1-1, the V gene TRBV6-6; D gene uncertain. Germline CDR1 and CDR2: MNHNY and SVGAGI (reference sequence). V was clipped by 10 bases and J by 1 base, with 7 bases between them. CDR3 length: 11 residues. The CDR3 DNA follows: TGTGCCACCTCGGAGAACACTGAAGCTTTCTTT. The encoded protein is CATSENTEAFF.